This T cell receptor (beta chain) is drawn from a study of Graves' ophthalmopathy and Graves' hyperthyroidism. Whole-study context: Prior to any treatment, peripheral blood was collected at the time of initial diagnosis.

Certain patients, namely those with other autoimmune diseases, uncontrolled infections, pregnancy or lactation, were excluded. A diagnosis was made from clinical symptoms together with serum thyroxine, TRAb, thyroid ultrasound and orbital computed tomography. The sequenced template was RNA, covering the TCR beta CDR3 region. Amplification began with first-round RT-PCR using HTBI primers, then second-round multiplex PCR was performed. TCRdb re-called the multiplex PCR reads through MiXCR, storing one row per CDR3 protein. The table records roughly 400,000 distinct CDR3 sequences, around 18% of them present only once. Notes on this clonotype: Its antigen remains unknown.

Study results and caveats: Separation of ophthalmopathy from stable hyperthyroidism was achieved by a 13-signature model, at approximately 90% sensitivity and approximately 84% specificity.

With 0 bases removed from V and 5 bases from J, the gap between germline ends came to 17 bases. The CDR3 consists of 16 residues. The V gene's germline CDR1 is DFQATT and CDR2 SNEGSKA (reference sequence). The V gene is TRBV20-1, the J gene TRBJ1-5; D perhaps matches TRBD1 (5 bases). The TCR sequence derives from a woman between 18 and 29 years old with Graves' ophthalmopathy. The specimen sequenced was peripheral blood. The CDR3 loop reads CSARDTAEGRDQPQHF. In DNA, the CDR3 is TGCAGTGCTAGAGATACAGCGGAGGGGAGGGATCAGCCCCAGCATTTT.